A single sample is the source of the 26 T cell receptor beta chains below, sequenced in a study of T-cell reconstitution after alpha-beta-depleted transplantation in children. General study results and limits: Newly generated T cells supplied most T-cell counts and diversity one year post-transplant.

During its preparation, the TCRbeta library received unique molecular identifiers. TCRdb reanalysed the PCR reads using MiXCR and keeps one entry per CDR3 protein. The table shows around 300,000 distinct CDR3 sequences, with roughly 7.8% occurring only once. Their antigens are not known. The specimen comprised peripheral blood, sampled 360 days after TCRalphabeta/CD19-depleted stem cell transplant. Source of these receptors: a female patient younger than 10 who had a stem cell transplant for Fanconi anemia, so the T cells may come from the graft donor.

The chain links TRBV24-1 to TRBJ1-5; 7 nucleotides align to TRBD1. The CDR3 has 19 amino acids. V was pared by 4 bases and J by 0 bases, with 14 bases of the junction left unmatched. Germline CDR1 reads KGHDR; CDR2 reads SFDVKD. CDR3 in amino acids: CATSEGPIQGTLSNQPQHF. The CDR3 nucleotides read TGTGCCACCAGTGAAGGCCCCATACAGGGGACTCTTAGCAATCAGCCCCAGCATTTT.

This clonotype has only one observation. CDR3 nucleotides: TGCAGTGCTAGAGATCGGCGGGGGGGACACGAGCAGTACGTC. This codes for CSARDRRGGHEQYV. The chain carries TRBV20-1 and TRBJ2-7, with 9 bases matching TRBD2. V was clipped by 0 bases and J by 5 bases; unmatched bases: 5. CDR3 length equals 14 residues. In germline, CDR1 is DFQATT, CDR2 SNEGSKA (reference sequence).

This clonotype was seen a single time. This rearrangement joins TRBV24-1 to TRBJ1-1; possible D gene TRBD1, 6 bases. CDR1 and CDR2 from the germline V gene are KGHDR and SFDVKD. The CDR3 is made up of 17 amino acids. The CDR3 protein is CAACDLHRQERGTEAFF. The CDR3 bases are TGTGCGGCCTGTGATTTGCACCGACAGGAACGAGGTACTGAAGCTTTCTTT.

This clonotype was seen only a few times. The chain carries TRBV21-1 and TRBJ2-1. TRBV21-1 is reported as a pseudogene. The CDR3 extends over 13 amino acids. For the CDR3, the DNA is TGTGCCAGCCCTGAAGGCTCCTACAATGAGCAGTTCTTC. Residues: CASPEGSYNEQFF.

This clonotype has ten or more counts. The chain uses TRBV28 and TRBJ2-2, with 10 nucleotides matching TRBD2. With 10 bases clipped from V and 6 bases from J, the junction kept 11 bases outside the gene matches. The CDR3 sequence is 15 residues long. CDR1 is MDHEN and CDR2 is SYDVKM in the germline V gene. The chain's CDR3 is CATRLAGVGPGELFF. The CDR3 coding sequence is TGTGCCACAAGGCTAGCGGGAGTTGGTCCCGGGGAGCTGTTTTTT.

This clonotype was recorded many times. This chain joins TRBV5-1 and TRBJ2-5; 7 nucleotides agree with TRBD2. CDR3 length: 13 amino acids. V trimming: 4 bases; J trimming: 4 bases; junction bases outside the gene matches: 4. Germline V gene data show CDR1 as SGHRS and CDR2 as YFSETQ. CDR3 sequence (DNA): TGCGCCAGCAGCCGCTGGGGGGGAGAGACCCAGTACTTC. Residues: CASSRWGGETQYF.

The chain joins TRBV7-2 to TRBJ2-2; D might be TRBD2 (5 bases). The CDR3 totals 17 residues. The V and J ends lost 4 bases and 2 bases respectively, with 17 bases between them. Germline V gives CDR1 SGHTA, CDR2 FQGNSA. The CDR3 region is CASSSRGQQLNTGELFF. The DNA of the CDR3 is TGTGCCAGCAGCTCAAGAGGGCAACAGCTCAACACCGGGGAGCTGTTTTTT. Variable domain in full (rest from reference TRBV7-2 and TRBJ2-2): GAGVSQSPSNKVTEKGKDVELRCDPISGHTALYWYRQSLGQGLEFLIYFQGNSAPDKSGLPSDRFSAERTGGSVSTLTIQRTQQEDSAVYLCASSSRGQQLNTGELFFGEGSRLTVL.

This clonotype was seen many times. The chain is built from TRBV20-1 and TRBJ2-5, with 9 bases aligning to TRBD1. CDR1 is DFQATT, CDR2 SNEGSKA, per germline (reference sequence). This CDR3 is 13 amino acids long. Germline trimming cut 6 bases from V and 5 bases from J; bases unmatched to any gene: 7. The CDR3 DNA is TGCAGTGCGCCCAACAGGGGGCAGGAGACCCAGTACTTC. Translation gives CSAPNRGQETQYF.

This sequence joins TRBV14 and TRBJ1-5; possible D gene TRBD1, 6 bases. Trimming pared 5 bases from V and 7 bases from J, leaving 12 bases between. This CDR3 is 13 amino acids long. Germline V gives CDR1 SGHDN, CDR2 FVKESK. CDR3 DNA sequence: TGTGCCAGCAGCGTGACAGGTCAACAGCCCCAGCATTTT. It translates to CASSVTGQQPQHF.

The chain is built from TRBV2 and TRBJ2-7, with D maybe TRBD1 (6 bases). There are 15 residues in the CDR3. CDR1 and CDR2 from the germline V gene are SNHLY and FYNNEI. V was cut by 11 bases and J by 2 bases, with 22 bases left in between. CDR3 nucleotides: TGTGCCTACAGCCGTCGAGACAGGCCTACCTACGAGCAGTACTTC. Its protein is CAYSRRDRPTYEQYF.

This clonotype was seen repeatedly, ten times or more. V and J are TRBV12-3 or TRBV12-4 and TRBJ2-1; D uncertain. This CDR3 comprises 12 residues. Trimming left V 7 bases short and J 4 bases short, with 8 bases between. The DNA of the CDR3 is TGTGCCAGCACCCCTCTGTACAATGAGCAGTTCTTC. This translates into CASTPLYNEQFF.

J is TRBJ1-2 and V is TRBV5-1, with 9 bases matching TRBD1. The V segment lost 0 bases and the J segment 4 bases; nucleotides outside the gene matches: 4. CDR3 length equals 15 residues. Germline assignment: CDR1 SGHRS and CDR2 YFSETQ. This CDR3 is CASSLDGTGTYGYTF. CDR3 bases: TGCGCCAGCAGCTTGGATGGGACAGGGACCTATGGCTACACCTTC. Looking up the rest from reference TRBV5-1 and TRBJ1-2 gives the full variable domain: KAGVTQTPRYLIKTRGQQVTLSCSPISGHRSVSWYQQTPGQGLQFLFEYFSETQRNKGNFPGRFSGRQFSNSRSEMNVSTLELGDSALYLCASSLDGTGTYGYTFGSGTRLTVV.

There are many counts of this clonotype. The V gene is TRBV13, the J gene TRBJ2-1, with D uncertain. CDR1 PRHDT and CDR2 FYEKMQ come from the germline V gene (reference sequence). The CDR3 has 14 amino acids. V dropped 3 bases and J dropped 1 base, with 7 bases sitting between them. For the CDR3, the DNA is TGTGCCAGCAGCTTTTCGCGGTCCTACAATGAGCAGTTCTTC. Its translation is CASSFSRSYNEQFF.

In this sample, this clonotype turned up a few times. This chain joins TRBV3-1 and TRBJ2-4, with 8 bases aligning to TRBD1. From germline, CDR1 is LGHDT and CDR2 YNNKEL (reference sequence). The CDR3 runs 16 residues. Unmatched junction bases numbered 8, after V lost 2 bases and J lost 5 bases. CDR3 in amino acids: CASSQQPDRAENIQYF. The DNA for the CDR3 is TGTGCCAGCAGCCAACAACCGGACAGGGCGGAAAACATTCAGTACTTC.

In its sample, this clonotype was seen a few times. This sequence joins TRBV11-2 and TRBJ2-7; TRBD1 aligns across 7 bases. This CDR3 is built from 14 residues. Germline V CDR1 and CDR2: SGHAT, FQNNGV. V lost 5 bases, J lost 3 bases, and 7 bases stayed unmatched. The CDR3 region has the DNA TGTGCCAGCAGCCCTCGACAGGGTTACTACGAGCAGTACTTC. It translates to CASSPRQGYYEQYF. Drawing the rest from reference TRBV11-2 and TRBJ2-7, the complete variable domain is EAGVAQSPRYKIIEKRQSVAFWCNPISGHATLYWYQQILGQGPKLLIQFQNNGVVDDSQLPKDRFSAERLKGVDSTLKIQPAKLEDSAVYLCASSPRQGYYEQYFGPGTRLTVT.

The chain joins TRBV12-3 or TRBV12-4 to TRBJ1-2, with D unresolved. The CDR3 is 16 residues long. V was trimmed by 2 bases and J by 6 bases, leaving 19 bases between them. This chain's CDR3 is CASSLTTLGWYDGYTF. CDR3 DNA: TGTGCCAGCAGTTTAACGACTTTAGGGTGGTACGATGGCTACACCTTC.

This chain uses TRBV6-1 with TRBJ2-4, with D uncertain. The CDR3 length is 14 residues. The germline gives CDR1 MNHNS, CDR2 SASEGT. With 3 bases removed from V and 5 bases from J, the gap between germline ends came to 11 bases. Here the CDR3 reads CASSEGLAENIQYF. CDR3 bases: TGTGCCAGCAGTGAGGGGTTAGCAGAAAACATTCAGTACTTC.

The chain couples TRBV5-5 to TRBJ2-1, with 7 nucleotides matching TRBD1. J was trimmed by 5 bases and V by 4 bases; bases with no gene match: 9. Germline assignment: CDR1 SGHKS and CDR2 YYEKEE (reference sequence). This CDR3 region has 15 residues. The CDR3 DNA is TGTGCCAGCAGCCCCGTTAGGGGGCGGGACAATGAGCAGTTCTTC. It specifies CASSPVRGRDNEQFF.

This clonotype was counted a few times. The CDR3: CASSAFRDRPNEKLFF. CDR3 nucleotide sequence: TGTGCCAGCAGTGCGTTCCGGGACAGACCAAATGAAAAACTGTTTTTT. The chain is built from TRBV27 and TRBJ1-4, with 7 bases fitting TRBD1. Germline CDR1 is MNHEY and CDR2 is SMNVEV (reference sequence). This CDR3 has 16 amino acids. V lost 5 bases to trimming and J lost 5 bases; unmatched junction nucleotides: 11.

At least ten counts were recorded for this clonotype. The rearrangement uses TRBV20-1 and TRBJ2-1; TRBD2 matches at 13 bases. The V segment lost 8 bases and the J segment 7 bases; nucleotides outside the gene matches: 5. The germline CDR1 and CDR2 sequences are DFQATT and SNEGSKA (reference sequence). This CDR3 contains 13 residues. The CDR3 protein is CSPRLAGGNEQFF. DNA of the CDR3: TGCAGTCCGAGACTAGCGGGGGGAAATGAGCAGTTCTTC.

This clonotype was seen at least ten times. In DNA, the CDR3 is TGTGCCAGCAGTTACTCGTCGCCCGGGGAGCTGTTTTTT. It is translated as CASSYSSPGELFF. The chain recombines TRBV6-5 with TRBJ2-2; the D is unclear. The CDR3 consists of 13 residues. Trimming removed 0 bases from V and 6 bases from J, with 5 bases in between. CDR1 and CDR2 (germline): MNHEY, SVGAGI.

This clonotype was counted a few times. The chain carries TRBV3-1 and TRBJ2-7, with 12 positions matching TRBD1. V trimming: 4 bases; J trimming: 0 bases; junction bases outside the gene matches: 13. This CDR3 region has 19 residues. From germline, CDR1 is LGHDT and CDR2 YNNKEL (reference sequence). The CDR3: CASSPQKGQGAGSSYEQYV. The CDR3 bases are TGTGCCAGCAGCCCCCAGAAGGGACAGGGGGCCGGGAGCTCCTACGAGCAGTACGTC.

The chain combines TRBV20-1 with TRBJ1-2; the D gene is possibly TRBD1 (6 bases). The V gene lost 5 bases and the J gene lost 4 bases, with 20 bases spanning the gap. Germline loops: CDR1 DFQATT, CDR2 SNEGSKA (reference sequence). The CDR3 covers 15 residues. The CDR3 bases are TGCAGTGCTCCCCGGGACACGGCGAGGGGCTATGGCTACACCTTC. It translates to CSAPRDTARGYGYTF.

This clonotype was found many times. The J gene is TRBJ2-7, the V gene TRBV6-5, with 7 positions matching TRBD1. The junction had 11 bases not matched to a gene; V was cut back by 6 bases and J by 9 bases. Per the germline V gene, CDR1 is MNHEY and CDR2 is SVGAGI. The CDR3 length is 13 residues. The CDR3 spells CASSLRQGPGQYF. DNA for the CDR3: TGTGCCAGCAGCCTCCGACAGGGCCCGGGGCAGTACTTC.

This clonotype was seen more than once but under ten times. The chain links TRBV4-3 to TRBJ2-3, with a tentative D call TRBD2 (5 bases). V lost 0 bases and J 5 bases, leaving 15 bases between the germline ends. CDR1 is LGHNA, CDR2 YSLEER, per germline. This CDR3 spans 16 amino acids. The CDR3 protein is CASSQDRGTARDTQYF. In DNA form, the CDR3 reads TGCGCCAGCAGCCAAGATCGGGGAACAGCTAGAGATACGCAGTATTTT.

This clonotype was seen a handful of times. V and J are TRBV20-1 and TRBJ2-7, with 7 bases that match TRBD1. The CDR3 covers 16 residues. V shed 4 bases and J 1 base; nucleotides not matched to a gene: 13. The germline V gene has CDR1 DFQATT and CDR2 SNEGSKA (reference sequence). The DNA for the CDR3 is TGCAGTGCTATCCCCTGGGACAGCGCTATATCCTACGAGCAGTACTTC. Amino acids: CSAIPWDSAISYEQYF.